This T cell receptor (beta chain) came from a study of early T cells in non-severe SARS-CoV-2 infection. Study-level findings and limits: VDJdb matching favored anti-spike CD8 responses, missing private and CD4 specificities.

cDNA molecules, individually, were tagged with unique molecular identifiers. TCRdb processed the 5' RACE reads anew with MiXCR; each CDR3 protein has one entry. The sample consists of 50,000 to 65,000 distinct CDR3 sequences, 10% to 12% of them appearing once. Turning to this clonotype: Its antigen is currently unknown.

The CDR3 runs to 18 residues. The V gene end was trimmed by 5 bases and the J gene end by 8 bases; junction bases not matched to a gene: 18. Germline V gene lookup returns CDR1 SGHTA and CDR2 FQGNSA. Source: whole blood, taken at baseline. This rearrangement joins TRBV7-2 to TRBJ2-5, with 12 positions matching TRBD2. This receptor was taken from an adult who was a healthcare worker with PCR-confirmed SARS-CoV-2 infection or an uninfected control (not recorded which). CDR3 nucleotide sequence: TGTGCCAGCAGCATCGGACTAGCGGGGCCACTCGCAACGGTAACCCAGTACTTC. Translation gives CASSIGLAGPLATVTQYF.